These T cell receptor beta chains were read from a single sample in a study of T-cell memory formation after mild COVID-19. MiXCR, run by TCRdb on the 5' RACE reads, gives a single entry per CDR3 protein. This sample carries around 310,000 distinct CDR3 sequences, 13% to 15% of them seen once, and the ten largest clones take around a fifth. Sample: PBMCs or a T cell subset sorted from them (not recorded which). These receptors all come from a man between 18 and 35 years old who had mild COVID-19 (a few samples of this study predate the infection). Cell type and time point are not known. CDR3s include the opening cysteine and the closing phenylalanine or tryptophan. Fields, in order: clone size, V gene, CDR3 protein. Where a row states a size, it is once, few, many or the class of an expanded clone; other rows omit it.

NA TRBV9 CASSGRDRVDTQYF
few TRBV11-2 CASSLHGNWAGTEAFF
many TRBV4-2 CASSQAAGQGAWMTEAFF
NA TRBV5-1 CASSLGERRETQYF
NA TRBV4-2 CASSQGTVDETQYF
many TRBV5-1 CASSLLDGLGETQYF
few TRBV10-2 CASSDLQGEAFF
NA TRBV29-1 CSAAGTSLETQYF
many TRBV2 CASYFSGELFF
many TRBV10-3 CAIKTPMLYEQYF
few TRBV6-2/TRBV6-3 CASTPLGAGPTDTQYF
few TRBV6-5 CASSPVIAPTEPQYF
few TRBV11-3 CASSLGGTGDTQYF
NA TRBV7-2 CASSLANRAQAFF
few TRBV6-1 CASSRTSGAETDTQYF
few TRBV28 CASSFPRSSYEQYF
NA TRBV28 CASSNTDSGTPMLGANVLTF
NA TRBV7-2 CASSLIPAGGNEQFF
few TRBV29-1 CSVEEGTDTQYF
many TRBV2 CASSEAHGSYEQYF
NA TRBV7-9 CASSTSEQFF
NA TRBV6-6 CASSYGRQGVDTQYF
NA TRBV5-1 CASSLQGMEPQHF
NA TRBV29-1 CSVVALGSDAQYF
NA TRBV12-3/TRBV12-4 CASRENLGQGNTEAFF
NA TRBV4-1 CASSPSTPSNQPQHF
few TRBV4-3 CASSSRDREHSPLHF
NA TRBV7-9 CASSFTTEAFF
NA TRBV7-2 CASSLSPGGEQFF
NA TRBV7-2 CASTLGQGNTEAFF
few TRBV6-2/TRBV6-3 CAISVTGLGRTDTQYF
few TRBV15 CATSNYNQDTQYF
NA TRBV4-2 CASSQERGGERTQYF
many TRBV12-3/TRBV12-4 CASTPGNTGELFF
NA TRBV20-1 CSARSGGPGETQYF
few TRBV27 CASSSGLRYNEQFF
many TRBV4-1 CASRKPGQGGLFF
NA TRBV10-1 CASNHRGSYEQYF
NA TRBV27 CASTSVGEQYF
few TRBV5-1 CASSLPSGKTTDTQYF
few TRBV20-1 CSATFSGSTDTQYF
few TRBV27 CASSSHARPDTQYF
few TRBV5-6 CASSLYVPQQETQYF
NA TRBV7-8 CASTPQTAAGELFF
NA TRBV30 CAWLGFGVAEAFF
NA TRBV20-1 CSALAAETQYF
many TRBV5-1 CASSFSGGGETQYF
NA TRBV29-1 CSVGPNYEQYF
NA TRBV12-3/TRBV12-4 CASSLRGPEAFF
NA TRBV7-2 CASSSSRGTEAFF